The TCR beta chain under discussion was sequenced for a study of T cells in women clearing cervical HPV infection. Trimming took off 4 bases at V and 1 base at J, with 14 bases between the two ends. The germline CDR1 and CDR2 sequences are LGHNA and YNFKEQ. The CDR3 loop spans 16 amino acids. Points on this clone: The CDR3 end falls 3 residues outside the read, so it is completed with the germline J gene.

Method: immunoSEQ multiplex PCR; TCRdb's copy keeps in-frame clones and lacks some. Listed are 35,000 to 50,000 clones; 7% to 8.5% falls within the top ten. The sequenced sample was blood buffy coat. The origin of this receptor is a woman between 18 and 69 years old with a cervical HPV16 infection that either progressed to CIN3+ or cleared (not recorded which). The rearrangement uses TRBV4-2 and TRBJ1-5; D gene uncertain. The sequenced CDR3 bases are TGTGCCAGCAGCCCGGGCGGGCGGGTAAGCAATCAGCCC. It codes for CASSPGGRVSNQP. The CDR3 in its entirety is CASSPGGRVSNQPQHF.